Following are 14 T cell receptor beta chains from one sample sequenced in a study of blood T cell repertoires in COVID-19. Libraries were prepared by immunoSEQ multiplex PCR; TCRdb keeps only in-frame clonotypes and omits some of them. Of approximately 120,000 clones listed, roughly 85% are singletons. Sequencing used peripheral blood. The receptor set was obtained from a woman older than 75 with COVID-19, enrolled during active disease.

The chain carries TRBV27 and TRBJ2-7, with 8 bases that match TRBD2. After removal of 3 bases from V and 5 bases from J, the junction contained 6 bases not matched to a gene. Germline CDR1 is MNHEY and CDR2 is SMNVEV (reference sequence). This CDR3 contains 14 residues. Here the CDR3 reads CASSFSGRANEQYF. The CDR3 coding sequence is TGTGCCAGCAGTTTTTCCGGGAGGGCCAACGAGCAGTACTTC.

The rearrangement uses TRBV11-2 and TRBJ2-1; 13 bases map to TRBD2. The CDR3 loop spans 15 amino acids. CDR1 and CDR2 (germline): SGHAT, FQNNGV. Trimming at V came to 5 bases and at J to 6 bases, leaving 4 bases not matched to a gene. The CDR3 is CASSPGLAGLNEQFF. CDR3 bases: TGTGCCAGCAGCCCGGGACTAGCGGGACTCAATGAGCAGTTCTTC.

This chain joins TRBV9 and TRBJ2-7, with D hard to call. Germline loops: CDR1 SGDLS, CDR2 YYNGEE. The CDR3 runs 13 residues. The V gene lost 0 bases and the J gene lost 3 bases, with 7 bases spanning the gap. This CDR3 is CASSVGTSYEQYF. CDR3 sequence (DNA): TGTGCCAGCAGCGTAGGAACGAGCTACGAGCAGTACTTC.

The genes are TRBV6-5 and TRBJ2-1; D possibly corresponds to TRBD1 (6 bases). This CDR3 is 14 amino acids long. Germline loops: CDR1 MNHEY, CDR2 SVGAGI. Trimming cost V 5 bases and J 5 bases, with 13 bases left between them. In DNA, the CDR3 is TGTGCCAGCAGTACTCAGGGGAAGGACAATGAGCAGTTCTTC. Protein sequence: CASSTQGKDNEQFF.

The chain uses TRBV19 and TRBJ1-1, with 12 bases lining up with TRBD1. This CDR3 has 15 residues. Trimming took 3 bases from V and 6 from J; bases not matched to a gene: 5. From germline, CDR1 is LNHDA and CDR2 SQIVND (reference sequence). This chain's CDR3 is CASSMERDRGPEAFF. The CDR3 DNA follows: TGTGCCAGTAGTATGGAAAGGGACAGGGGGCCTGAAGCTTTCTTT.

The rearrangement joins TRBV19 to TRBJ1-5; 7 bases agree with TRBD1. This CDR3 has 13 residues. Germline-derived CDR1 and CDR2 are LNHDA and SQIVND (reference sequence). V shed 10 bases, J shed 2 bases, and the junction held 5 bases outside the gene matches. DNA of the CDR3: TGTGCCACATCCCAGGGGGGCAATCAGCCCCAGCATTTT. It specifies CATSQGGNQPQHF.

V usage is TRBV7-3 and J usage is TRBJ2-2, with TRBD1 as a possible D gene (6 bases). The CDR3 has 17 residues. Germline CDR1 is SGHTA and CDR2 is FQGTGA. Trimming took 2 bases from V and 4 from J, leaving 17 bases between them. The CDR3: CASSLPSLAGVTGELFF. CDR3 nucleotide sequence: TGTGCCAGCAGCTTACCCTCATTGGCAGGGGTCACCGGGGAGCTGTTTTTT.

This clone was seen only once. Distinct nucleotide sequences in the sample also encode this CDR3. This rearrangement joins TRBV27 to TRBJ1-5, with 12 bases identical to TRBD1. Germline CDR1 reads MNHEY; CDR2 reads SMNVEV (reference sequence). After removal of 2 bases from V and 7 bases from J, the junction contained 0 bases not matched to a gene. CDR3 length equals 14 residues. The CDR3 region is CASSLGTGGQPQHF. In DNA form, the CDR3 reads TGTGCCAGCAGTTTAGGGACAGGGGGCCAGCCCCAGCATTTT.

The CDR3 coding sequence is TGTGCCAGCAGCCGAGATAGCCGGACTACCCTCATGTACTTC. Protein sequence: CASSRDSRTTLMYF. The chain couples TRBV7-8 to TRBJ2-7; the D gene is possibly TRBD2 (6 bases). CDR3 length equals 14 residues. V gave up 5 bases and J gave up 12 bases, with 23 bases separating them. Germline loops: CDR1 SGHVS, CDR2 FQNEAQ.

The chain combines TRBV28 with TRBJ1-2, with 7 positions matching TRBD1. The ends lost 6 bases at V and 3 bases at J; junction bases unmatched: 16. The CDR3 loop spans 17 amino acids. Germline lookup yields CDR1 MDHEN and CDR2 SYDVKM. In nucleotides, the CDR3 is TGTGCCAGCAGCCCCCCTTGGACAGGACGTACCGACTATGGCTACACCTTC. Amino acid sequence: CASSPPWTGRTDYGYTF.

The gene calls are TRBV7-8 and TRBJ2-1; 11 nucleotides align to TRBD2. This CDR3 is built from 13 residues. V was clipped by 5 bases and J by 13 bases; unmatched bases: 7. Germline CDR1 reads SGHVS; CDR2 reads FQNEAQ. CDR3 sequence: CASSAGLAERQFF. CDR3 DNA sequence: TGTGCCAGCAGCGCGGGACTAGCGGAGAGACAGTTCTTC.

V usage is TRBV7-9 and J usage is TRBJ2-2, with D unresolved. The CDR3 contains 12 residues. Germline assignment: CDR1 SEHNR and CDR2 FQNEAQ (reference sequence). The germline V and J ends were trimmed by 4 bases and 6 bases, with 6 bases remaining between them. The CDR3 DNA follows: TGTGCCAGCAGCTACGGTGCCGGGGAGCTGTTTTTT. Translating it yields CASSYGAGELFF.

A few counts support this clone. The chain is built from TRBV27 and TRBJ1-1; TRBD1 matches 7 bases. This CDR3 comprises 14 residues. Trimming cost V 6 bases and J 4 bases; bases outside gene matches: 8. Germline V lookup: CDR1 MNHEY, CDR2 SMNVEV (reference sequence). This CDR3 reads CASRLLQGFTEAFF. CDR3 bases: TGTGCCAGCAGACTCCTACAGGGGTTCACTGAAGCTTTCTTT.

The genes are TRBV11-1 and TRBJ1-5; D is uncertain. This CDR3 spans 13 amino acids. Germline V gene data show CDR1 as SGHAT and CDR2 as FQDESV (reference sequence). Trimming removed 5 bases at V and 4 bases at J, with 9 bases between. The CDR3 DNA is TGTGCCAGCAGCCCGAGGGTAAATCAGCCCCAGCATTTT. Translation gives CASSPRVNQPQHF.